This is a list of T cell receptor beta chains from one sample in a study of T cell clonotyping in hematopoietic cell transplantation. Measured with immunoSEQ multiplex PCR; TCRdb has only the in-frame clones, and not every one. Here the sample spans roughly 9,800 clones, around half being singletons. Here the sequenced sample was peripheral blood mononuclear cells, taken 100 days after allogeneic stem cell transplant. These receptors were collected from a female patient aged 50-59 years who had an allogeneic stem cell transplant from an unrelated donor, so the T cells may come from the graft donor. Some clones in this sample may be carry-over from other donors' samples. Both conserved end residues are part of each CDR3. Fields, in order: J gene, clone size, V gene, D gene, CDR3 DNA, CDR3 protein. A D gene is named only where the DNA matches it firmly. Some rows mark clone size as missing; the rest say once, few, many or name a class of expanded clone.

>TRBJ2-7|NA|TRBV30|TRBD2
TGTGCCTGGAGGGGACTAGCGGGAGGGCCGGGCGAGCAGTACTTC
CAWRGLAGGPGEQYF
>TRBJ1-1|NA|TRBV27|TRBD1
TGTGCCAGCAGTTTAAAGGGACAGATCACTGAAGCTTTCTTT
CASSLKGQITEAFF
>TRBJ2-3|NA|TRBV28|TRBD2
TGTGCCAGCAGGGCCGGGGGGAATACGCAGTATTTT
CASRAGGNTQYF
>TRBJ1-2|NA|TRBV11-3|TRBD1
TGTGCCAGCAGCTTGGGGGACAGGGGTGGCTACACCTTC
CASSLGDRGGYTF
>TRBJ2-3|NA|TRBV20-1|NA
TGCAGTGCTCGAAGCACAGATACGCAGTATTTT
CSARSTDTQYF
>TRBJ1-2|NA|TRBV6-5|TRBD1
TGTGCCAGCAGTTTGGGGACAGGGGGCGCGGAGGGCTACACCTTC
CASSLGTGGAEGYTF
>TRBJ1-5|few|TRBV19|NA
TGTGCCAGTAGTGGGCACAGGGACTGGAATCAGCCCCAGCATTTT
CASSGHRDWNQPQHF
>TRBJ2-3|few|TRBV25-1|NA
TGTGCCAGCAGTGTTCCTAGCACAGATACGCAGTATTTT
CASSVPSTDTQYF
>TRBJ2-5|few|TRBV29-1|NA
TGCAGCGTTGCGGGAGGGGGCGGAGTGGTTGAGACCCAGTACTTC
CSVAGGGGVVETQYF
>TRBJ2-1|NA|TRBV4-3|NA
TGCGCCAGCAGCCAACTAGCGAGCTCCTACAATGAGCAGTTCTTC
CASSQLASSYNEQFF
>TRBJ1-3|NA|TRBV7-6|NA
TGTGCCAGCAGCTTGACAGAGGGTGGAAACACCATATATTTT
CASSLTEGGNTIYF
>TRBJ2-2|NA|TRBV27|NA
TGTGCCAGCGGGTTAACAGGAAACACCGGGGAGCTGTTTTTT
CASGLTGNTGELFF
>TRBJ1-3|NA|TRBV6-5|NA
TGTGCCAGCAGTTTAGCCGGGACCGGAAACACCATATATTTT
CASSLAGTGNTIYF
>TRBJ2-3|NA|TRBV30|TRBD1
TGTGCCTGGACAGAAGGACAGGGGACGTTCGATACGCAGTATTTT
CAWTEGQGTFDTQYF
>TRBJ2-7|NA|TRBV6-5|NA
TGTGCCAGCAGTAACCGGGACCGAGCCTACGAGCAGTACTTC
CASSNRDRAYEQYF
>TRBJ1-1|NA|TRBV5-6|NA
TGTGCCAGCAGCTTACGGGGGAACACTGAAGCTTTCTTT
CASSLRGNTEAFF
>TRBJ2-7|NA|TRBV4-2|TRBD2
TGTGCCAGCAGCCAAATTCCGCGGGAGGCCTCCTACGAGCAGTACTTC
CASSQIPREASYEQYF
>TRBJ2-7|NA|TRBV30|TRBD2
TGTGCCTGGATGCGGGGGGCGGCCTCCTACGAGCAGTACTTC
CAWMRGAASYEQYF
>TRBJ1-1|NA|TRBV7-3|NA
TGTGCCAGCAGCCCCCTAGGGGGAGAGAACACTGAAGCTTTCTTT
CASSPLGGENTEAFF
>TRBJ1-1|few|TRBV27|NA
TGTGCCAGCAGTTTATCGGGGATTAACACTGAAGCTTTCTTT
CASSLSGINTEAFF
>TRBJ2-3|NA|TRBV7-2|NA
TGTGCCAGCAGCCCTAACGGGGACGCAGATACGCAGTATTTT
CASSPNGDADTQYF
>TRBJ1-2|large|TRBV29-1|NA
TGCAGCGTTGAGGGCTATGGCTACACCTTC
CSVEGYGYTF
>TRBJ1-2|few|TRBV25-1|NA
TGTGCCAGCAGTGCAGTCGCAGGTGGCGGCTACACCTTC
CASSAVAGGGYTF
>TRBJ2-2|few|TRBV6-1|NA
TGTGCCAGCAGTGTCCAGGGGGGAACCGGGGAGCTGTTTTTT
CASSVQGGTGELFF
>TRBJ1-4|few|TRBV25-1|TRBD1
TGTGCCAGCAGTGTGACAGGGGGGGCTGGAAAACTGTTTTTT
CASSVTGGAGKLFF
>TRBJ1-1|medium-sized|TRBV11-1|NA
TGTGCCCGGGGGTGGGGAAACACTGAAGCTTTCTTT
CARGWGNTEAFF
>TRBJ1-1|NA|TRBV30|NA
NA
CAWLWGSGNTEALF
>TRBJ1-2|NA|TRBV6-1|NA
TGTGCCAGCAGTGATAGCTGGGGTGGCTACACCTTC
CASSDSWGGYTF
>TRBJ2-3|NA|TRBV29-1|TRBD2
TGCAGCGTTGATTCCCGTACTAGCGGGAGGGCAGATACGCAGTATTTT
CSVDSRTSGRADTQYF
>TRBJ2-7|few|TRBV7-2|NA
TGTGCCAGCAGCCGATACCAAACCTACGAGCAGTACTTC
CASSRYQTYEQYF
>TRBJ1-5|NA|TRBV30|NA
TGTGCCTGGAGTGTCCGGGGTTTGGGCAATCAGCCCCAGCATTTT
CAWSVRGLGNQPQHF
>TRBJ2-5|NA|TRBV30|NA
TGTGCCTGGAGCGAGGACGGTCAATCCCGCCAAGAGACCCAGTACTTC
CAWSEDGQSRQETQYF
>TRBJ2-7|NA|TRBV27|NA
TGTGCCAGCAGTCCCGGGCTTGGGGAGCAGTACTTC
CASSPGLGEQYF
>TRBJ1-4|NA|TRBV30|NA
TGTGCCTGCCCCCGGGCAGGATCCTCAACTAATGAAAAACTGTTTTTT
CACPRAGSSTNEKLFF
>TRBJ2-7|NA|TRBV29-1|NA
TGCAGCGTTGCTCAGTCTTGGGGGGAGCGGCAGTACTTC
CSVAQSWGERQYF